This T cell receptor beta chain came from a study of spatial heterogeneity in lung cancer (dated by TCRdb to the late 2010s). About the full investigation: Donors were around 71 patients with early-stage, untreated non-small cell lung cancer from the lung TRACERx cohort. Follow-up PBMC samples were sequenced whenever available, with a median time to follow-up of roughly 22 months after resection. Beta-chain transcripts were consistently detected in greater numbers than alpha-chain transcripts, which likely reflected higher beta-chain transcript abundance. In the raw uncorrected reads, each unique combination of TCR and UMI appeared on average more than ten times. The study quantitatively compared TCR alpha and beta repertoires across multiple tumor regions, matched nontumor lung and blood in non-small cell lung cancer. TCR repertoire features were related to nonsynonymous mutation counts determined by whole-exome sequencing of tumor tissue. At surgery, both alpha and beta chains were TCR-sequenced in 200 to 250 tumor regions, some 64 matched nontumor lung samples and 56 PBMC samples. General conclusions and limits of the study: Comparisons of baseline and follow-up blood repertoires included only about 15 patients. Ubiquitous expanded tumor TCRs were found in blood more often at tumor resection than at routine follow-up. Confirming at a functional level the hypothesis that regional TCRs recognize regional mutations was considered to require additional single-cell paired TCR alpha and beta sequencing.

The sample's time point label, in plain terms: blood at routine non-recurrence follow-up after resection. Without any cell sorting, TCR sequencing was performed on whole RNA extracted either from tumor and nontumor lung tissue or from cryopreserved PBMC samples. Only patients for whom sufficient RNA was available from at least two tumor regions were selected for TCR sequencing. Libraries were constructed by 5' RACE. This sample was sequenced with a NextSeq 500. In the TCR library protocol, a unique molecular identifier was attached to each TCR cDNA molecule so that PCR and sequencing errors could be corrected. Processing in the source paper ran as follows. TCR identification, UMI-based error correction and CDR3 extraction were all carried out with Decombinator tools. TCRs above a frequency of 2 per 1,000, corresponding to the top 1% of the tumor frequency distribution, were defined as expanded. Renyi diversity was calculated using the R vegan package after each repertoire was subsampled 100 times to 5,000 TCRs. To build CDR3 similarity networks, amino acid triplet string-kernel similarity was used, and CDR3s were connected when their pairwise similarity was above 0.82. The public reads were quality trimmed at Q25 with fastp and then assembled into clones with MiXCR by TCRdb, keeping productive beta chains. CDR3 protein duplicates are merged, each entry listing the most common genes and DNA. The V and J calls and clone size are TCRdb's, not the authors'. This sample holds tens of thousands of distinct CDR3 sequences; almost 5.5% were observed only once. In total, the top ten clones hold roughly 26% of the sample.

This clonotype was seen at least ten times. Its antigen target is currently unknown. Base qualities are not recorded, but no much larger clone differs from it by a single base. The clonotype originates from a female donor with early-stage non-small cell lung cancer. Sequencing was performed on PBMCs, taken at follow-up.

The CDR3 protein: CSASTPGTGSYEQYF. At the DNA level, the sequence is TGCAGTGCTAGCACACCCGGGACAGGGTCATACGAGCAGTACTTC. The sequence links TRBV20-1 to TRBJ2-7; the junction holds 9 bases that match TRBD1. The CDR3 spans 15 residues, from the cysteine through the phenylalanine. Just CDR3 DNA is preserved here, 45 bases in frame from base 1. Ends trimmed: V by 3 bases, J by 4 bases; bases unmatched to a gene: 10. CDR1 and CDR2, looked up from the germline V gene (reference sequence), are DFQATT and SNEGSKA.